A selection of T cell receptor beta chains follows, all from one sample in a study of identical twins. TCRdb called the 5' RACE reads again in MiXCR, with one record for every CDR3 protein. This sample carries approximately 280,000 distinct CDR3 sequences, approximately 8.5% of them seen once, and the ten largest clones take roughly 2%. This sample also appeared in a second study, on yellow fever vaccine responses in identical twins.

What was sequenced was memory (CD45RO+) T cells sorted from blood. These receptors came from a woman aged 18-30 years in good health. CDR3s include the opening cysteine and the closing phenylalanine or tryptophan.

v_gene: TRBV5-1
j_gene: TRBJ2-3
CDR3aa: CASSLAASERADTQYF

v_gene: TRBV7-8
j_gene: TRBJ2-5
CDR3aa: CASSSSPAGPVFPYQETQYF

v_gene: TRBV12-3/TRBV12-4
j_gene: TRBJ1-2
CDR3aa: CASSSPRETYGYTF

v_gene: TRBV4-1
j_gene: TRBJ1-6
CDR3aa: CASSPDRGPDFNSPLHF

v_gene: TRBV24-1
j_gene: TRBJ2-1
CDR3aa: CATSDPAGRRSGEQFF

v_gene: TRBV2
j_gene: TRBJ1-5
CDR3aa: CASSDKHRNQPQHF

v_gene: TRBV6-1
j_gene: TRBJ1-4
CDR3aa: CASKWTGNNEKLFF

v_gene: TRBV2
j_gene: TRBJ2-2
CDR3aa: CASRTRGNTGELFF

v_gene: TRBV28
j_gene: TRBJ2-1
CDR3aa: CASRVPAGGAGSYNEQFF

v_gene: TRBV27
j_gene: TRBJ2-6
CDR3aa: CASSPRDRVYSGANVLTF

v_gene: TRBV28
j_gene: TRBJ2-1
CDR3aa: CASSLHILAYNEQFF

v_gene: TRBV4-2
j_gene: TRBJ2-1
CDR3aa: CASSHTGSSYNEQFF

v_gene: TRBV10-1
j_gene: TRBJ2-3
CDR3aa: CASSESTRDTQYF

v_gene: TRBV20-1
j_gene: TRBJ1-6
CDR3aa: CSAKGVGNSPLHF

v_gene: TRBV7-9
j_gene: TRBJ1-1
CDR3aa: CASSLSRGSLNTEAFF

v_gene: TRBV7-9
j_gene: TRBJ2-4
CDR3aa: CASSSPGLLGNIQYF